This is a list of T cell receptor beta chains from one sample in a study of HIV-infected patients and healthy controls. Each CDR3 protein gets one entry after TCRdb re-called the 5' RACE reads with MiXCR. The data contain about 15,000 distinct CDR3 sequences, around 5.5% of them singletons. The sequencing sample was made of blood. Source of these receptors: an adult in good health. CDR3s include the opening cysteine and the closing phenylalanine or tryptophan.

v_call | cdr3_aa
TRBV4-2 | CASSQLADTQYF
TRBV10-3 | CAISETGMMGNTIYF
TRBV5-1 | CASSLTDRLSGNTIYF
TRBV12-3/TRBV12-4 | CASSFLGTGVQAGYTF
TRBV20-1 | CSGWEMNTEAFF
TRBV19 | CASSIIGGGYTF
TRBV11-3 | CASSSTTRGVGRNYGYTF
TRBV20-1 | CSARGGGATYEQYF
TRBV20-1 | CSARLGSGPQYF
TRBV6-6 | CASSYEGAINSPLHF
TRBV7-2 | CASSIQSDEQFF
TRBV7-9 | CASSLGLRQEREKLFF
TRBV19 | CASSKGLAGGQETQYF
TRBV28 | CASRLGQQVQPQHF
TRBV2 | CASAGDSPLHF
TRBV10-3 | CAISPALFGQPQHF
TRBV28 | CASTQGATSGANVLTF
TRBV5-4 | CASTSRGGTNEKLFF
TRBV12-3/TRBV12-4 | CASTLHRAGYTF
TRBV10-3 | CAIRYGTSGGSTDTQYF
TRBV5-5 | CASSPRTGVATNEKLFF
TRBV3-1 | CASSQQQGNQPQHF
TRBV18 | CASSYRDRETQYF
TRBV19 | CATRGQGYGYTF
TRBV5-1 | CASSPGQRGNQPQHF
TRBV4-3 | CASSQDALGHKNIQYF
TRBV5-1 | CASSVTGKYEQYF
TRBV29-1 | CSVQPPWAEAFF
TRBV20-1 | CSASPAGATTDTQYF
TRBV6-1 | CASSEPYRLAGGPQDTQYF
TRBV7-2 | CASSRMGRTEETQYF
TRBV4-2 | CASSQENTGVTEAFF
TRBV28 | CASSFVAGLSYEQYF
TRBV29-1 | CSVAGQGDAETQYF
TRBV5-1 | CASSGDQETQYF
TRBV24-1 | CATSDPAYGYTF
TRBV7-2 | CASSPRRARLKPAYYEQYF
TRBV12-3/TRBV12-4 | CASSPRRVESYGYTF
TRBV28 | CASNSKGGGAYQPQHF
TRBV29-1 | CSESLQGRDQPQHF
TRBV12-3/TRBV12-4 | CASSFRDFGYTF
TRBV10-3 | CAISERLAGATEYEQYF
TRBV11-2 | CASSLITTASNTGELFF
TRBV12-3/TRBV12-4 | CASRLSGPYEQYF
TRBV2 | CASNFGLMAGELFF
TRBV7-8 | CASSLAGNEIETQYF
TRBV7-2 | CASSPRDTSTDTQYF
TRBV4-3 | CASSQGGTGRETQYF
TRBV6-5 | CASSSRQGLVASSYEQYF